This T cell receptor beta chain appears in the sequencing data of a study of beta chain features in type 1 diabetes. Regarding the study as a whole: Moderately but significantly shorter TCRB CDR3s were found in Type 1 diabetes patients in all four CD4+ subsets.

This clone was detected only a few times. Its antigen is unknown. The entirety of the isolated RNA underwent reverse transcription, so expressed TCRB transcripts were sequenced. Sequencing used immunoSEQ multiplex PCR; TCRdb keeps in-frame clones, though not all of them. The data hold hundreds of thousands of clones, with over 10% observed a single time. V lost 0 bases, J lost 5 bases, and 10 bases lay in between. The CDR3 is made up of 14 amino acids. Germline values: CDR1 SGHDN, CDR2 FVKESK. The sequenced material came from naive CD4+ T cells from blood. The V call is TRBV14, the J call TRBJ2-5; possibly TRBD1 for D (6 bases). The sequence derives from a woman between 18 and 29 years old with type 1 diabetes. CDR3 nucleotide sequence: TGTGCCAGCAGCCAAGAACAGGGCAGGGAGACCCAGTACTTC. Translating gives CASSQEQGRETQYF.